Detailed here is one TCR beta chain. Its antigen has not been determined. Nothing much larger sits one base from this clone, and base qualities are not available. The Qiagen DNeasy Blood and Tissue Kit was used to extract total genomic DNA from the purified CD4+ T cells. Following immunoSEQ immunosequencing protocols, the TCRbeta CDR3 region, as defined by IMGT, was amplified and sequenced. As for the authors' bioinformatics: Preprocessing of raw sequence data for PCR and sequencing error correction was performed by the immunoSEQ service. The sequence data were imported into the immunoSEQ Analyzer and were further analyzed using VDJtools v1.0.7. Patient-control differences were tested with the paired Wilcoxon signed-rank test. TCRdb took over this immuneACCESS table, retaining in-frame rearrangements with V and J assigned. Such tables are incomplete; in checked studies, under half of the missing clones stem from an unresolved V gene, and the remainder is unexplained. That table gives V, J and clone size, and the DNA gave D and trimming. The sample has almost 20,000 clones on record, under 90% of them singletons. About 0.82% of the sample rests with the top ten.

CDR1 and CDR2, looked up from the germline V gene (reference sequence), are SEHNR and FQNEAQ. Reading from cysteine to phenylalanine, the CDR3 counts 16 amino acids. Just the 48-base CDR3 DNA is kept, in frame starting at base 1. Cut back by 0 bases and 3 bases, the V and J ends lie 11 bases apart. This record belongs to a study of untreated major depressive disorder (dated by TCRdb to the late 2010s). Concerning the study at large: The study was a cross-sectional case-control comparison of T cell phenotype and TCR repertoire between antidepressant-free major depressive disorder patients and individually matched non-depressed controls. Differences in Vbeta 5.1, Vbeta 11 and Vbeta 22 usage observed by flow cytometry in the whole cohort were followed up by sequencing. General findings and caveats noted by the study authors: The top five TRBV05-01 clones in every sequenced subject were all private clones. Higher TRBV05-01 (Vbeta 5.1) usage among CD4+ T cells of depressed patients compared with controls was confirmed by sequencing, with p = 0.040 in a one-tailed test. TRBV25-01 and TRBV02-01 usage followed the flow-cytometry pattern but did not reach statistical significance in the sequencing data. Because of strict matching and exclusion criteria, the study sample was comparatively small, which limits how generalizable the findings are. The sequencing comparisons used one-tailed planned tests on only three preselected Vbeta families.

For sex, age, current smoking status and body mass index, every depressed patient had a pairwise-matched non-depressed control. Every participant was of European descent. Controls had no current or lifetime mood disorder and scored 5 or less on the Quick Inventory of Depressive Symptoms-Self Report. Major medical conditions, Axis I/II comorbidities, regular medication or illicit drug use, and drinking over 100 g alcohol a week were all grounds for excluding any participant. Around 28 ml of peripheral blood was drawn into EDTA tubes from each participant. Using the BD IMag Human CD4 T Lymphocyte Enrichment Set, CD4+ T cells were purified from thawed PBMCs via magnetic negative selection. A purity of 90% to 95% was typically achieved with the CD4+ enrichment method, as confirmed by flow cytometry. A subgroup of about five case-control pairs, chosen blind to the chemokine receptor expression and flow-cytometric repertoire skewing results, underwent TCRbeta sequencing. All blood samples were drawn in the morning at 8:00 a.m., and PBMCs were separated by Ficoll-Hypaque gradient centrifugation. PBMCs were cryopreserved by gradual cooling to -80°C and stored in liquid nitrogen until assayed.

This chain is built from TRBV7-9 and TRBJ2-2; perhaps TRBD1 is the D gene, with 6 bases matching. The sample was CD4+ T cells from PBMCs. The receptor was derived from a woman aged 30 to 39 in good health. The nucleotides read TGTGCCAGCAGCTTAGCAGGGGCAGGGGACACCGGGGAGCTGTTTTTT. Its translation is CASSLAGAGDTGELFF.